Following are 27 T cell receptor beta chains from one sample sequenced in a study of shared clonotypes between healthy human individuals. TCRdb's copy holds only in-frame clones and misses some; the assay was immunoSEQ multiplex PCR. This table has about 500,000 clones, about 74% appearing once. Material for sequencing was PBMCs. These receptors were obtained from a woman in her 40s in good health. Some clones in this sample may be carry-over from other donors' samples.

The V gene is TRBV10-1, the J gene TRBJ2-3, with D hard to call. CDR3 length: 16 amino acids. Germline CDR1 reads WNHNN; CDR2 reads SYGVQD (reference sequence). V was clipped by 3 bases and J by 0 bases, with 13 bases between them. The CDR3 nucleotides read TGCGCCAGCAGTGACCTAGTCGGAACTAGCACAGATACGCAGTATTTT. Translation gives CASSDLVGTSTDTQYF.

The CDR3 loop is CASSLSSNTEAFF. The CDR3 DNA follows: TGTGCCAGCAGTTTATCATCCAACACTGAAGCTTTCTTT. This rearrangement joins TRBV28 to TRBJ1-1; D unclear. Per germline, CDR1 MDHEN and CDR2 SYDVKM. V was shortened by 1 base and J by 2 bases, with 5 bases between the two germline ends. The CDR3 spans 13 residues.

The chain carries TRBV29-1 and TRBJ2-5; TRBD1 agrees at 7 bases. The CDR3 loop spans 14 amino acids. Germline CDR1 reads SQVTM; CDR2 reads ANQGSEA. With V trimmed by 0 bases and J by 5 bases, 6 bases remained unmatched. The CDR3, as DNA: TGCAGCGTTGAAGAATTGACAGGGTATGAGACCCAGTACTTC. Translating it yields CSVEELTGYETQYF.

The V gene is TRBV19, the J gene TRBJ1-2; a weak D match, TRBD1 (6 bases). Per the germline V gene, CDR1 is LNHDA and CDR2 is SQIVND (reference sequence). This CDR3 comprises 15 residues. The V end lost 4 bases, the J end lost 4 bases, and 16 bases lay between the germline ends. Written as DNA, the CDR3 is TGTGCCAGTAGTACGACCCGGGACACCAGCTATGGCTACACCTTC. Encoded protein: CASSTTRDTSYGYTF. The variable domain in full, completed from reference TRBV19 and TRBJ1-2, reads DGGITQSPKYLFRKEGQNVTLSCEQNLNHDAMYWYRQDPGQGLRLIYYSQIVNDFQKGDIAEGYSVSREKKESFPLTVTSAQKNPTAFYLCASSTTRDTSYGYTFGSGTRLTVV.

The genes are TRBV5-6 and TRBJ2-3; 11 positions match TRBD2. CDR1 and CDR2 from the germline V gene are SGHDT and YYEEEE. The CDR3 is made up of 16 amino acids. V lost 3 bases and J lost 5; bases outside the gene matches: 8. Here the CDR3 reads CASSSGTSGFGDTQYF. CDR3 sequence (DNA): TGTGCCAGCAGCTCCGGGACTAGCGGTTTCGGAGATACGCAGTATTTT.

The chain recombines TRBV13 with TRBJ2-5, with D possibly being TRBD2 (5 bases). Trimming stripped 2 bases from V and 2 bases from J, with 15 bases between. CDR1 PRHDT and CDR2 FYEKMQ come from the germline V gene (reference sequence). The CDR3 covers 16 residues. CDR3 nucleotide sequence: TGTGCCAGCAGCTTAACGGGCGGGCCGGGTCAAGAGACCCAGTACTTC. Its protein is CASSLTGGPGQETQYF.

Regarding this clone: This sample includes further DNA sequences coding for the same CDR3. The gene calls are TRBV5-1 and TRBJ1-1; the D is unclear. CDR3 length equals 13 residues. Trimming pared 3 bases from V and 0 bases from J, leaving 6 bases between. CDR1 SGHRS and CDR2 YFSETQ come from the germline V gene. The CDR3 coding sequence is TGCGCCAGCAGCTCTCAAGTGAACACTGAAGCTTTCTTT. Its protein is CASSSQVNTEAFF.

In this sample, this clone turned up a few times. V and J are TRBV30 and TRBJ2-1; D may be TRBD1 (7 bases). V lost 3 bases to trimming and J lost 9 bases, with 15 bases between them. Germline CDR1 and CDR2: GTSNPN and SVGIG (reference sequence). The CDR3 totals 13 residues. The CDR3 DNA reads as TGTGCCTGGAGCCTGAACCAGGGGGGTGAGCAGTTCTTC. This translates into CAWSLNQGGEQFF.

The rearrangement joins TRBV18 to TRBJ2-6, with 8 positions matching TRBD1. Germline trimming cut 5 bases from V and 4 bases from J; bases unmatched to any gene: 4. This CDR3 is built from 15 residues. The germline gives CDR1 KGHSH, CDR2 LQKENI. The DNA for the CDR3 is TGTGCCAGCTCAGACAGGGGTTCCGGGGCCAACGTCCTGACTTTC. Encoded protein: CASSDRGSGANVLTF.

With respect to this clone: This likely stems from a read error, as it lies one base from a far larger clone. The chain carries TRBV30 and TRBJ2-6; D remains unclear. This CDR3 is built from 12 residues. Between the trimmed V and J ends, which lost 4 bases and 5 bases, there was a span of 6 bases. Germline values: CDR1 GTSNPN, CDR2 SVGIG (reference sequence). The CDR3 DNA sequence: TGTGCCTGGAATCCTAGGGCCAACGTCCTGACTTTC. It codes for CAWNPRANVLTF. The full variable domain, with the rest looked up from reference TRBV30 and TRBJ2-6, is SQTIHQWPATLVQPVGSPLSLECTVEGTSNPNLYWYRQAAGRGLQLLFYSVGIGQISSEVPQNLSASRPQDRQFILSSKKLLLSDSGFYLCAWNPRANVLTFGAGSRLTVL.

This clone showed up just a few times. The chain recombines TRBV5-1 with TRBJ2-1; 10 nucleotides line up with TRBD2. This CDR3 has 15 residues. The germline V gene encodes CDR1 SGHRS and CDR2 YFSETQ. With 4 bases clipped from V and 6 bases from J, the junction kept 7 bases outside the gene matches. The CDR3 protein is CASSGLAGASNEQFF. CDR3 sequence (DNA): TGCGCCAGCAGCGGTCTAGCGGGAGCGAGCAATGAGCAGTTCTTC.

The chain combines TRBV10-1 with TRBJ2-3, with 16 bases that match TRBD2. Per the germline V gene, CDR1 is WNHNN and CDR2 is SYGVQD (reference sequence). After removal of 6 bases from V and 4 bases from J, the junction contained 7 bases not matched to a gene. This CDR3 is built from 17 residues. The CDR3, as DNA: TGCGCCAGCAGCGGGACTAGCGGGAGGGCCTTACCAGATACGCAGTATTTT. Its translation is CASSGTSGRALPDTQYF.

As concerns this clone: This may stem from a read error, because a much larger clone lies one nucleotide away. Additional DNA sequences in this sample encode the identical CDR3. The chain carries TRBV7-2 and TRBJ2-7; D possibly corresponds to TRBD2 (6 bases). CDR1 is SGHTA, CDR2 FQGNSA, per germline. The CDR3 loop spans 14 amino acids. CDR3 protein: CASSFGGTYYEQYF. The CDR3 coding sequence is TGTGCCAGTAGCTTCGGAGGGACCTACTACGAGCAGTACTTC. Using reference TRBV7-2 and TRBJ2-7 for the parts outside the CDR3, the full variable domain is GAGVSQSPSNKVTEKGKDVELRCDPISGHTALYWYRQSLGQGLEFLIYFQGNSAPDKSGLPSDRFSAERTGGSVSTLTIQRTQQEDSAVYLCASSFGGTYYEQYFGPGTRLTVT.

Concerning this clone: The sample holds other DNA sequences that translate to the same CDR3. The rearrangement uses TRBV20-1 and TRBJ1-5; possible D gene TRBD1, 5 bases. Trimming shortened V by 7 bases and J by 2 bases, and 6 bases separated the two germline ends. The CDR3 sequence is 11 residues long. Germline lookup yields CDR1 DFQATT and CDR2 SNEGSKA (reference sequence). The CDR3 reads CSGGGNQPQHF. In DNA, the CDR3 is TGCAGTGGAGGGGGCAATCAGCCCCAGCATTTT.

As regards this clone: A far bigger clonotype differs at one base, so this is likely a read error. Other nucleotide sequences from this sample produce the same CDR3. DNA of the CDR3: TGCGCCAGCAGCTTGACGGCAGGGGGCCCGGCCGAGCAGTACTTC. Protein product: CASSLTAGGPAEQYF. J is TRBJ2-7 and V is TRBV5-1; 8 bases align to TRBD1. J lost 6 bases, V lost 1 base, and 9 bases had no gene match. There are 15 residues in the CDR3. The V gene's germline CDR1 is SGHRS and CDR2 YFSETQ.

The J gene is TRBJ1-3, the V gene TRBV14; TRBD1 matches at 9 bases. The CDR3 is made up of 17 amino acids. J gave up 1 base and V 4 bases, and 8 bases lay outside the gene matches. Germline V CDR1 and CDR2: SGHDN, FVKESK. This CDR3 is CASSPGTGLRSGNTIYF. The CDR3 bases are TGTGCCAGCAGCCCCGGGACAGGGTTACGGTCTGGAAACACCATATATTTT.

The rearrangement joins TRBV2 to TRBJ2-5; 7 bases agree with TRBD1. The CDR3 totals 14 residues. From germline, CDR1 is SNHLY and CDR2 FYNNEI. The V gene end was trimmed by 7 bases and the J gene end by 2 bases; junction bases not matched to a gene: 7. The CDR3 protein is CASTRRDSQETQYF. The DNA of the CDR3 is TGTGCCAGCACCCGACGGGACAGTCAAGAGACCCAGTACTTC.

This clone occurred once. This rearrangement joins TRBV5-1 to TRBJ1-1; weak D call: TRBD1 (6 bases). The CDR3 runs 14 residues. Per germline, CDR1 SGHRS and CDR2 YFSETQ. V was trimmed by 0 bases and J by 3 bases, leaving 9 bases between them. CDR3 DNA: TGCGCCAGCAGCTTGGGTGGGGGCGACACTGAAGCTTTCTTT. It yields the protein CASSLGGGDTEAFF.

The chain joins TRBV7-8 to TRBJ2-7; D gene unclear. The CDR3 runs 13 residues. V was clipped by 3 bases and J by 4 bases, with 10 bases between them. Germline assignment: CDR1 SGHVS and CDR2 FQNEAQ. This CDR3 reads CASSFSERYEQYF. DNA of the CDR3: TGTGCCAGCAGCTTTTCTGAGAGATACGAGCAGTACTTC.

In this sample, this clone turned up many times. The V gene is TRBV19, the J gene TRBJ2-5; a weak D match, TRBD2 (6 bases). The germline CDR1 and CDR2 sequences are LNHDA and SQIVND (reference sequence). This CDR3 comprises 14 residues. V lost 6 bases and J 2 bases, leaving 13 bases between the germline ends. The CDR3 protein is CASREAGRQETQYF. As DNA, the CDR3 is TGTGCCAGTAGAGAGGCGGGACGGCAAGAGACCCAGTACTTC.

The J gene is TRBJ2-1, the V gene TRBV11-3, with unresolved D. Trimming removed 1 base at V and 12 bases at J, with 13 bases between. CDR1 is SGHNT, CDR2 YENEEA, per germline. The CDR3 covers 13 residues. The chain's CDR3 is CASSLAALGPQFF. CDR3 nucleotide sequence: TGTGCCAGCAGCTTAGCGGCTCTAGGTCCGCAGTTCTTC.

This chain links TRBV5-6 with TRBJ2-3; either TRBD1 or TRBD2 may fit D (6 bases each). V was shortened by 2 bases and J by 6 bases, with 16 bases between the two germline ends. The CDR3 has 15 amino acids. Germline-derived CDR1 and CDR2 are SGHDT and YYEEEE. Here the CDR3 DNA reads TGTGCCAGCAGCTTATTGGGCGGAGGGGGGGATACGCAGTATTTT. Translating gives CASSLLGGGGDTQYF.

V is TRBV28 and J is TRBJ1-5; D unclear. Germline CDR1 is MDHEN and CDR2 is SYDVKM. This CDR3 region has 12 residues. V was clipped by 5 bases and J by 12 bases, with 14 bases between them. This chain's CDR3 is CASSPLMTLQHF. CDR3 nucleotides: TGTGCCAGCAGTCCTCTCATGACACTCCAGCATTTT.

A word on this clone: One base away lies a much larger clone, so this may be a sequencing read error. The genes are TRBV30 and TRBJ1-4, with D hard to call. The germline CDR1 and CDR2 sequences are GTSNPN and SVGIG (reference sequence). This CDR3 is built from 11 residues. Trimming stripped 0 bases from V and 8 bases from J, with 4 bases between. CDR3 bases: TGTGCCTGGAGTGTACACGAAAAACTGTTTTTT. Protein product: CAWSVHEKLFF. The variable domain in full, completed from reference TRBV30 and TRBJ1-4, reads SQTIHQWPATLVQPVGSPLSLECTVEGTSNPNLYWYRQAAGRGLQLLFYSVGIGQISSEVPQNLSASRPQDRQFILSSKKLLLSDSGFYLCAWSVHEKLFFGSGTQLSVL.

This chain uses TRBV6-5 with TRBJ1-4; D is uncertain. Trimming took off 5 bases at V and 8 bases at J, with 15 bases between the two ends. The CDR3 length is 14 residues. Germline-derived CDR1 and CDR2 are MNHEY and SVGAGI. This CDR3 reads CASSPDSLGEKLFF. The CDR3 region has the DNA TGTGCCAGCAGTCCGGACTCATTGGGGGAAAAACTGTTTTTT.

This chain connects TRBV4-3 to TRBJ1-4; D is possibly TRBD1 (5 bases). From germline, CDR1 is LGHNA and CDR2 YSLEER. The ends were cut back, 0 bases at V and 8 bases at J, with 16 bases in the middle. The CDR3 totals 16 residues. The DNA for the CDR3 is TGCGCCAGCAGCCAAGATTATGGGGCTTTAGGAGAAAAACTGTTTTTT. Its translation: CASSQDYGALGEKLFF.

The genes are TRBV5-4 and TRBJ1-2; possible D gene TRBD1, 6 bases. The V end lost 0 bases, the J end lost 4 bases, and 13 bases lay between the germline ends. CDR3 size: 15 residues. Germline V gene data show CDR1 as SGHNT and CDR2 as YYREEE (reference sequence). The CDR3 loop reads CASSLGRRGAYGYTF. CDR3 sequence (DNA): TGTGCCAGCAGCTTGGGTCGCCGGGGGGCCTATGGCTACACCTTC. The full variable domain, rest sourced from reference TRBV5-4 and TRBJ1-2, is ETGVTQSPTHLIKTRGQQVTLRCSSQSGHNTVSWYQQALGQGPQFIFQYYREEENGRGNFPPRFSGLQFPNYSSELNVNALELDDSALYLCASSLGRRGAYGYTFGSGTRLTVV.